The sequence of this T cell receptor beta chain was determined in a study of CD8 T cells in Susac syndrome. In blood CD8+ and CD4+ T cells, TCR beta underwent sequencing. Negative isolation was applied to CD8+ and CD4+ T cells, and FACS enrichment was applied to TEMRA cells. Study observations and caveats: The study recognized that the number of individuals in its TCR sequencing and HLA analysis was relatively small.

RNA, at about 0.45 to 1 ug, was reverse transcribed with random hexamers. TCRdb re-called the immunoSEQ multiplex PCR reads through MiXCR, storing one row per CDR3 protein. Altogether 160,000 or so distinct CDR3 sequences are present, 93% being singletons, with the ten largest covering around 0.13%. The CDR3 sequence is 14 residues long. V was pared by 3 bases and J by 5 bases, with 13 bases between. The count of this clonotype is one. Its antigen remains unknown. Sequencing was performed on CD4+ T cells from PBMCs. The V call is TRBV12-3 or TRBV12-4, the J call TRBJ1-1, with D unresolved. The clonotype comes from a human donor in good health. The CDR3 sequence: CASSFGGSVTEAFF. Here the CDR3 DNA reads TGTGCCAGCAGTTTTGGTGGTAGTGTAACTGAAGCTTTCTTT.